This T cell receptor (beta chain) was recovered during a study of identical twins. The germline gives CDR1 SGHRS, CDR2 YFSETQ. The CDR3 consists of 16 residues. The J segment lost 4 bases and the V segment lost 1 base, leaving 9 bases of the junction unmatched. It was template switching that added a universal primer site, and there were unique molecular identifiers on the cDNA. TCRdb re-derived calls from the 5' RACE reads in MiXCR, one entry per CDR3 protein. The sample shows 500,000 to 550,000 distinct CDR3 sequences, about 20% of them seen only once. This same sample was also part of a study on yellow fever vaccine responses in identical twins.

The chain uses TRBV5-1 and TRBJ2-3, with TRBD1 identical over 7 bases. The sequenced sample was CD4+ T cells sorted from blood. The origin of this receptor is a woman aged 18 to 35 in good health. The DNA for the CDR3 is TGCGCCAGCAGCTTGCTCTCGGGACAGTATCCAGATACGCAGTATTTT. This codes for CASSLLSGQYPDTQYF.